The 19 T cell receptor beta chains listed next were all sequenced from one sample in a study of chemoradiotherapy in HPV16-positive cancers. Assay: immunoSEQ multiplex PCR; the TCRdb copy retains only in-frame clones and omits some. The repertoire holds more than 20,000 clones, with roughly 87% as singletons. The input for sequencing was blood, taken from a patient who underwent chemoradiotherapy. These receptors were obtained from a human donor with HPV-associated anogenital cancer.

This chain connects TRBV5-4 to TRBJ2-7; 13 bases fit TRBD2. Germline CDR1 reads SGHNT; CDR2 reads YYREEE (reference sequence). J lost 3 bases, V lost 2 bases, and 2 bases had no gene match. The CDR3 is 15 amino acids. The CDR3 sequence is CASSFGTSGNYEQYF. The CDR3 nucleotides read TGTGCCAGCAGCTTCGGGACTAGCGGGAACTACGAGCAGTACTTC.

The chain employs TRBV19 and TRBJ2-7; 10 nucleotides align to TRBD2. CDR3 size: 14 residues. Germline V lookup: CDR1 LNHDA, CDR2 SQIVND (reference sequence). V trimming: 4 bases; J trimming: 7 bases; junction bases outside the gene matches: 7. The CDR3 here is CASSRAGGPGEQYF. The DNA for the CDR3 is TGTGCCAGTAGTAGAGCGGGAGGGCCTGGGGAGCAGTACTTC.

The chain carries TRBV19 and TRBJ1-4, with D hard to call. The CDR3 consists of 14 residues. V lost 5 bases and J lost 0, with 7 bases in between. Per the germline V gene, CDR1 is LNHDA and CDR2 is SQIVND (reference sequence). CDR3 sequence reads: CASSSSTTNEKLFF. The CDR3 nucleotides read TGTGCCAGTAGTTCTTCGACAACTAATGAAAAACTGTTTTTT.

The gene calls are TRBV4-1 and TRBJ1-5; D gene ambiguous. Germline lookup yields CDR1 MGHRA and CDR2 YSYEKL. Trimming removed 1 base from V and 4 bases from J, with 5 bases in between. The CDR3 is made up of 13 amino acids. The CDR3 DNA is TGCGCCAGCAGCCAAGGGGAGAATCAGCCCCAGCATTTT. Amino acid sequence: CASSQGENQPQHF.

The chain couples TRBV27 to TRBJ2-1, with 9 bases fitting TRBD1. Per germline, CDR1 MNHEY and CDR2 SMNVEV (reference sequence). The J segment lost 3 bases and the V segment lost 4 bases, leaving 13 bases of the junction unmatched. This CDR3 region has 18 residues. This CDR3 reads CASSSPSSGTGHYNEQFF. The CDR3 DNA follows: TGTGCCAGCAGTTCACCCTCCTCCGGGACAGGGCACTACAATGAGCAGTTCTTC.

The CDR3 loop reads CASSLGSYLLTQETQYF. The CDR3 DNA is TGTGCCAGCAGCTTGGGATCCTACTTACTTACACAAGAGACCCAGTACTTC. The chain is built from TRBV5-4 and TRBJ2-5; D gene uncertain. CDR1 and CDR2 from the germline V gene are SGHNT and YYREEE (reference sequence). The ends were cut back, 0 bases at V and 2 bases at J, with 17 bases in the middle. This CDR3 spans 17 amino acids. Combining the CDR3 with reference TRBV5-4 and TRBJ2-5 gives the whole variable domain ETGVTQSPTHLIKTRGQQVTLRCSSQSGHNTVSWYQQALGQGPQFIFQYYREEENGRGNFPPRFSGLQFPNYSSELNVNALELDDSALYLCASSLGSYLLTQETQYFGPGTRLLVL.

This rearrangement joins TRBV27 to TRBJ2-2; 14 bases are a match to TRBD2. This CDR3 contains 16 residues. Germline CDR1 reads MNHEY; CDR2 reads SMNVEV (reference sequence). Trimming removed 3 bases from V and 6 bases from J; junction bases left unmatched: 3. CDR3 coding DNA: TGTGCCAGCAGTTTCTCGGGACTAGCGGGAGCCGGGGAGCTGTTTTTT. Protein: CASSFSGLAGAGELFF.

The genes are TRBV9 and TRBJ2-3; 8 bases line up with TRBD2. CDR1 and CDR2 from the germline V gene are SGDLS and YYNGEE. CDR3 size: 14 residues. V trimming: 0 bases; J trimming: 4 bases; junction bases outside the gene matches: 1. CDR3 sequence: CASSVAGGPDTQYF. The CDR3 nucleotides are TGTGCCAGCAGCGTAGCGGGAGGGCCAGATACGCAGTATTTT.

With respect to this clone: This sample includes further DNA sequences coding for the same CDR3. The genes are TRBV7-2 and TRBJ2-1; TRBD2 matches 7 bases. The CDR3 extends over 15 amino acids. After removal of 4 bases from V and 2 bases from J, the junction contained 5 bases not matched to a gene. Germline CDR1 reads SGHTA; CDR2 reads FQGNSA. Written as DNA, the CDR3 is TGTGCCAGCAGCTCCCGCGGGGGAACCTACAATGAGCAGTTCTTC. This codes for CASSSRGGTYNEQFF.

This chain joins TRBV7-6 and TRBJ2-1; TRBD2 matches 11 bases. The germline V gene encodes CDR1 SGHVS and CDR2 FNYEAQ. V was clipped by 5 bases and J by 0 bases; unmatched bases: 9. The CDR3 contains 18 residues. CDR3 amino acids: CASSTGASGGTSYNEQFF. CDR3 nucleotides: TGTGCCAGCAGCACCGGGGCTAGCGGGGGGACCTCCTACAATGAGCAGTTCTTC.

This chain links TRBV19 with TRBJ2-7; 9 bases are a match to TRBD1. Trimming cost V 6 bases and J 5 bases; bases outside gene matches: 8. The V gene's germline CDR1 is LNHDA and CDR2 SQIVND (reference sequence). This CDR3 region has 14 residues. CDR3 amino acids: CASRTDRGANEQYF. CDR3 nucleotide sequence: TGTGCCAGTAGGACGGACAGGGGCGCCAACGAGCAGTACTTC.

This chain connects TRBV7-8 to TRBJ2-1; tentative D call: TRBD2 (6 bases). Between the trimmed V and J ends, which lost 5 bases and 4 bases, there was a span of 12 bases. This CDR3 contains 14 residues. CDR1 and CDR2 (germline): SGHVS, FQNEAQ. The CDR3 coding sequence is TGTGCCAGCAGCCCCACGGCGGGGTACAATGAGCAGTTCTTC. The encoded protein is CASSPTAGYNEQFF.

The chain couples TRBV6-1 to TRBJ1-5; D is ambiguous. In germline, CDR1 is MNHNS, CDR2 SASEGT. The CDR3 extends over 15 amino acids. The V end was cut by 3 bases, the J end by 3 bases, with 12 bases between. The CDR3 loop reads CASSDALTYNQPQHF. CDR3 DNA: TGTGCCAGCAGTGATGCTCTCACTTACAATCAGCCCCAGCATTTT.

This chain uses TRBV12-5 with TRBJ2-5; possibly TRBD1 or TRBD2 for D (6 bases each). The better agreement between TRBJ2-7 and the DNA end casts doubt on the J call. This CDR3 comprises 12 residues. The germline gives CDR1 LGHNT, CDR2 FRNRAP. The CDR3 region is CASGRGAHEQYF. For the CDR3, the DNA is TGTGCTAGTGGTAGGGGGGCCCACGAGCAGTACTTC.

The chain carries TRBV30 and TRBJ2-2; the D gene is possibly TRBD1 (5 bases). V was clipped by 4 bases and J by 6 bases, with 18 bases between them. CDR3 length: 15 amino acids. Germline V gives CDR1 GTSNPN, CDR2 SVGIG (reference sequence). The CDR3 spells CAWNPRAGYAGELFF. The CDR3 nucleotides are TGTGCCTGGAACCCAAGGGCAGGGTACGCCGGGGAGCTGTTTTTT.

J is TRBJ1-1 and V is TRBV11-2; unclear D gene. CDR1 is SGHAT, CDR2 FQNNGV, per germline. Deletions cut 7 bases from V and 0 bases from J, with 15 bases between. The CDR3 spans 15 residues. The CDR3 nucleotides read TGTGCCAGCAATCTAAGGGCAGCAGTGAACACTGAAGCTTTCTTT. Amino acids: CASNLRAAVNTEAFF.

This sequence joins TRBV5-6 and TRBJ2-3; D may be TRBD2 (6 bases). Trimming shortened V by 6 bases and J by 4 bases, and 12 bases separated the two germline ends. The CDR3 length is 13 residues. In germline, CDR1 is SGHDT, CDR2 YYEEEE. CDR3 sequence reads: CASNTPGADTQYF. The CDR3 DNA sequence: TGTGCCAGCAATACTCCGGGGGCAGATACGCAGTATTTT.

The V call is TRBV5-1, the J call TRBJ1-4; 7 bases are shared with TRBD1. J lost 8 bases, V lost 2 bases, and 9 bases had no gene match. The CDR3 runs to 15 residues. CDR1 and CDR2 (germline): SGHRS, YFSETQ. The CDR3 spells CASSLQGQLGEKLFF. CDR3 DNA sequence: TGCGCCAGCAGCTTACAGGGGCAGTTGGGCGAAAAACTGTTTTTT.

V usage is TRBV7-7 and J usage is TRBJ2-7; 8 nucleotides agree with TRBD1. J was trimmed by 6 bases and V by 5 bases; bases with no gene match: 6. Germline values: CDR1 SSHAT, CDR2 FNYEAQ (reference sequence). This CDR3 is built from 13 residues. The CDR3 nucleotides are TGTGCCAGCAGCCCTGACAGGGGTTCCGAGCAGTACTTC. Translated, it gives CASSPDRGSEQYF.